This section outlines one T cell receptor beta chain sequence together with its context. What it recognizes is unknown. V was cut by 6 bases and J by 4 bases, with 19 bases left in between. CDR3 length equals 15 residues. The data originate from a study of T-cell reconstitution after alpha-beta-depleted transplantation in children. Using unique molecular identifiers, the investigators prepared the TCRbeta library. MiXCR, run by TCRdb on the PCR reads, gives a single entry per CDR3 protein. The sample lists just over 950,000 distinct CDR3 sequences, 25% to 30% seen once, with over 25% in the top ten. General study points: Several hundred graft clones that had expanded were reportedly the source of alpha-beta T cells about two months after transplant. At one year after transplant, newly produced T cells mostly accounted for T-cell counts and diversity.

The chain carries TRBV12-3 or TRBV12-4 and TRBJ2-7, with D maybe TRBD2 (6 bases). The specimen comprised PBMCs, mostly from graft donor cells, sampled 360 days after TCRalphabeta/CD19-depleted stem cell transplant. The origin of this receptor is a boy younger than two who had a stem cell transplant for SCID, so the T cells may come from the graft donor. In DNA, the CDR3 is TGTGCCAGCAGCCCGGACTACCCGAAACGATACGAGCAGTACTTC. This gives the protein CASSPDYPKRYEQYF.